The clone carrying this T cell receptor (beta chain) came up many times. Before thyroid surgery, none of the patients had received any treatment. CDR3 length equals 15 residues. The V gene's germline CDR1 is SEHNR and CDR2 FQNEAQ (reference sequence). The V and J ends lost 2 bases and 0 bases respectively, with 10 bases between them. This sample stems from a study of metastatic and nonmetastatic thyroid tumors. TCRdb re-called clones via MiXCR from the PCR reads. The sample includes over 20,000 clones, roughly 15% of them seen just once. The chain recombines TRBV7-9 with TRBJ1-1; D is possibly TRBD1 (6 bases). The sequencing input was blood. This TCR was recovered from a female donor with papillary thyroid cancer or a benign thyroid nodule (not recorded which). Some clones in this sample may be carry-over from other donors' samples. This CDR3 reads CASSLLTGVNTEAFF. CDR3 coding DNA: TGTGCCAGCAGCTTACTGACAGGAGTGAACACTGAAGCTTTCTTT.